This T cell receptor (beta chain) was obtained from a study of blood T cell repertoires in COVID-19. Trimming stripped 5 bases from V and 1 base from J, with 20 bases between. The CDR3 loop spans 16 amino acids. CDR1 and CDR2 (germline): SQVTM, ANQGSEA. Produced via immunoSEQ multiplex PCR; TCRdb's table is partial and in-frame only. The sample has roughly 63,000 clones; roughly 74% are singletons. The material sequenced was peripheral blood. The V gene is TRBV29-1, the J gene TRBJ1-1; no reliable D call. The TCR originated in a woman older than 75 with acute or convalescent COVID-19. Here the CDR3 DNA reads TGCAGCGTTTTAAAGGTCGTTGGGCGCTCGAACACTGAAGCTTTCTTT. This translates into CSVLKVVGRSNTEAFF. Complete variable domain (other parts from reference TRBV29-1 and TRBJ1-1): SAVISQKPSRDICQRGTSLTIQCQVDSQVTMMFWYRQQPGQSLTLIATANQGSEATYESGFVIDKFPISRPNLTFSTLTVSNMSPEDSSIYLCSVLKVVGRSNTEAFFGQGTRLTVV.